The 5 T cell receptor beta chains listed next were all sequenced from one sample in a study of technical replicates of blood from a handful of donors. Libraries were prepared by immunoSEQ multiplex PCR; TCRdb keeps only in-frame clonotypes and omits some of them. The sample has some 70,000 clones, 95% to 98% seen once. Sequenced: T cells isolated from PBMCs. These receptors were obtained from a human donor in good health.

The J gene is TRBJ2-7, the V gene TRBV5-6; D is unclear. The V gene's germline CDR1 is SGHDT and CDR2 YYEEEE. This CDR3 contains 13 residues. The V and J ends lost 4 bases and 3 bases respectively, with 11 bases between them. Here the CDR3 DNA reads TGTGCCAGCAGCCCGGGTCTAGACTACGAGCAGTACTTC. Amino acids: CASSPGLDYEQYF.

V usage is TRBV7-6 and J usage is TRBJ2-5, with TRBD1 matching 9 bases. Germline CDR1 and CDR2: SGHVS and FNYEAQ. The V gene end was trimmed by 3 bases and the J gene end by 4 bases; junction bases not matched to a gene: 3. This CDR3 comprises 14 residues. CDR3: CASSFGQGRETQYF. The CDR3 bases are TGTGCCAGCAGCTTCGGACAGGGGAGAGAGACCCAGTACTTC.

The chain carries TRBV2 and TRBJ1-1; 11 bases line up with TRBD1. The CDR3 covers 15 residues. V trimming: 7 bases; J trimming: 2 bases; junction bases outside the gene matches: 6. Germline V gene lookup returns CDR1 SNHLY and CDR2 FYNNEI. As DNA, the CDR3 is TGTGCCAGCACTTTGGACAGGGGGCTTAACACTGAAGCTTTCTTT. It codes for CASTLDRGLNTEAFF.

The V and J genes are TRBV6-1 and TRBJ2-1, with 9 bases identical to TRBD2. The CDR3 is 14 residues long. The V gene's germline CDR1 is MNHNS and CDR2 SASEGT. Trimming took 8 bases from V and 3 from J; bases not matched to a gene: 5. This chain's CDR3 is CASRAGGLYNEQFF. Written as DNA, the CDR3 is TGTGCCAGCCGAGCGGGAGGCCTCTACAATGAGCAGTTCTTC.

The chain links TRBV14 to TRBJ1-2, with D unclear. V lost 0 bases, J lost 6 bases, and 14 bases lay in between. Germline CDR1 SGHDN, CDR2 FVKESK. The CDR3 runs to 15 residues. The CDR3 region is CASSQEVGELHGYTF. The CDR3 nucleotides are TGTGCCAGCAGCCAAGAGGTCGGGGAGCTTCATGGCTACACCTTC. Supplemented by reference TRBV14 and TRBJ1-2, the full variable domain reads EAGVTQFPSHSVIEKGQTVTLRCDPISGHDNLYWYRRVMGKEIKFLLHFVKESKQDESGMPNNRFLAERTGGTYSTLKVQPAELEDSGVYFCASSQEVGELHGYTFGSGTRLTVV.